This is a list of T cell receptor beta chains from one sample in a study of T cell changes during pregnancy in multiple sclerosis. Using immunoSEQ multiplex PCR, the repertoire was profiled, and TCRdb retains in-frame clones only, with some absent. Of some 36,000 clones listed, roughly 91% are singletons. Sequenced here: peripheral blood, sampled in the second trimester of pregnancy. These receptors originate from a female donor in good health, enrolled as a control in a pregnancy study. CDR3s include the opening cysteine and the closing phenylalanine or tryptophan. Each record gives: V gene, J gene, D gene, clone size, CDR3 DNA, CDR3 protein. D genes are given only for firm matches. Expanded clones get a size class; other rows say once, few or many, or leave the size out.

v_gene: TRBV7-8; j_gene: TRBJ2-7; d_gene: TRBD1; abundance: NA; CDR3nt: TGTGCCAGCAGCCCATGGGACAGAACCTACGAGCAGTACTTC; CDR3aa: CASSPWDRTYEQYF
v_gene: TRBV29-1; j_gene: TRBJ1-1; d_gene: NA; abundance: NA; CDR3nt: TGCAGCGTTGGGGCTAACACTGAAGCTTTCTTT; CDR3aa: CSVGANTEAFF
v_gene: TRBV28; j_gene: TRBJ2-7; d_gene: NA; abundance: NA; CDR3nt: TGTGCCAGCAGTGCCGCGGAGAGGTACGAGCAGTACTTC; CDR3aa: CASSAAERYEQYF
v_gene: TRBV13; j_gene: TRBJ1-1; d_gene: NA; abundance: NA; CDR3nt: TGTGCCAGCAGTTCTAGGGGGTACACTGAAGCTTTCTTT; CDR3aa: CASSSRGYTEAFF
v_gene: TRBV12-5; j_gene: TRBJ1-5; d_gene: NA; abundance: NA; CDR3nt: TGTGCTAGCGACACACAGGGCGCAGGTAGCAATCAGCCCCAGCATTTT; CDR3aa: CASDTQGAGSNQPQHF
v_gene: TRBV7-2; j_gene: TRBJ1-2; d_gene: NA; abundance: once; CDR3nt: TGTGCCAGCAGCTCGTGGGCCAGGGAAGTCGGCTACACCTTC; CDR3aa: CASSSWAREVGYTF
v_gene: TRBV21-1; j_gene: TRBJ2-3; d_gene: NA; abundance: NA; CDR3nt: TGTGCCAGCAGCAAAACGAGCGGGGGCCCTAGCACAGATACGCAGTATTTT; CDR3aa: CASSKTSGGPSTDTQYF
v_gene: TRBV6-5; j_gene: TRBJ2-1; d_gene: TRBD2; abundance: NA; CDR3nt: TGTGCCAGCAATCCCCTCGGGGGGAGGGAGCAGTTCTTC; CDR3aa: CASNPLGGREQFF
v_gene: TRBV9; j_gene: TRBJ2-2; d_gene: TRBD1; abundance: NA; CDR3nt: TGTGCCAGCAGCACCACAGGGGGAGTACCTACCGGGGAGCTGTTTTTT; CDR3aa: CASSTTGGVPTGELFF
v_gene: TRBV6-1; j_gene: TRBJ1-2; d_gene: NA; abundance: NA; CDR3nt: TGTGCCAGCAGCTACGGACTGACCTATGGCTACACCTTC; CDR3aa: CASSYGLTYGYTF
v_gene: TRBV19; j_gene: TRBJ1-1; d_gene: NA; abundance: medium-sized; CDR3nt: TGTGCCAGTAGTAGACAGAACACTGAAGCTTTCTTT; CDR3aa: CASSRQNTEAFF
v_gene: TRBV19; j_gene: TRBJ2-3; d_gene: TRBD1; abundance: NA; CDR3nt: TGTGCCAGTACCAGCGGGACAGGGGCCACAGATACGCAGTATTTT; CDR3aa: CASTSGTGATDTQYF
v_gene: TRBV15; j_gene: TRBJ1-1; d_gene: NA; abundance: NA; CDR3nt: TGTGCCACCAGCAGGCCGGGGAGGGGAACTGAAGCTTTCTTT; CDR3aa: CATSRPGRGTEAFF
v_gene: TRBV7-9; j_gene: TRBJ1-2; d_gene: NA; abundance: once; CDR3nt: TGTGCCAGCAGCTTAGGGGGAGATGGCTACACCTTC; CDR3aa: CASSLGGDGYTF
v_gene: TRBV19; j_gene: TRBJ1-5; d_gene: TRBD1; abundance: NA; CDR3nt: TGTGCCAGTAGTCCCCGACAGGGGAATCAGCCCCAGCATTTT; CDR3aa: CASSPRQGNQPQHF
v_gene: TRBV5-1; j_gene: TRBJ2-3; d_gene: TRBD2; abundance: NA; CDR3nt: TGCGCCAGCAGCTTGACTAGCGGGGGTTTCACAGATACGCAGTATTTT; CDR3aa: CASSLTSGGFTDTQYF
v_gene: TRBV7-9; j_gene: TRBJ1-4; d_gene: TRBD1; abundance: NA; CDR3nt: TGTGCCACCCAGCCTGGGGGACAGGGGGCGCGATCCGAAAAACTGTTTTTT; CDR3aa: CATQPGGQGARSEKLFF
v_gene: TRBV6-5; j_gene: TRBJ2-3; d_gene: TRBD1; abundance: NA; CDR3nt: TGTGCCAGCAGACCGGGACAGGGGAGCACAGATACGCAGTATTTT; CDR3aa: CASRPGQGSTDTQYF
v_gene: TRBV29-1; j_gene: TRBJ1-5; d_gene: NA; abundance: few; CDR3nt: TGCAGCGTTGGCTCCGGGGGTCAGCCCCAGCATTTT; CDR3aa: CSVGSGGQPQHF
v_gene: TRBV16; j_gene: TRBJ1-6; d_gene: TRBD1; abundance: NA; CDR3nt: TGTGCCAGCAGCCGCCGGGACAGGGGGCTTTCACCCCTCCACTTT; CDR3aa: CASSRRDRGLSPLHF
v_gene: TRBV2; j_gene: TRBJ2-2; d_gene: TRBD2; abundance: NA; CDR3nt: TGTGCCAGCAGTGAGAGCCAGCGGGGTTACACCGGGGAGCTGTTTTTT; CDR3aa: CASSESQRGYTGELFF
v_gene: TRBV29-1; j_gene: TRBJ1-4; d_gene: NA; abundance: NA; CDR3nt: TGCAGCGTTGAAGGCCAAACAGGACAGTCTAATGAAAAACTGTTTTTT; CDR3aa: CSVEGQTGQSNEKLFF
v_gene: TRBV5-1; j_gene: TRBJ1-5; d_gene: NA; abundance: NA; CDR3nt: TGCGCCAGCAGCTTGTCCGGGGTCGGACAGCCCCAGCATTTT; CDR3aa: CASSLSGVGQPQHF
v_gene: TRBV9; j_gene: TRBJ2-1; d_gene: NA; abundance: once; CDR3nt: TGTGCCAGCAGTGCCGGGGGATACAATGAGCAGTTCTTC; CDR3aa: CASSAGGYNEQFF
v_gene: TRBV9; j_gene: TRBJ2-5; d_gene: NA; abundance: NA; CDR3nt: TGTGCCAGCAGCGTGGGCGGCCAGCGGCCCCAAGAGACCCAGTACTTC; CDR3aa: CASSVGGQRPQETQYF
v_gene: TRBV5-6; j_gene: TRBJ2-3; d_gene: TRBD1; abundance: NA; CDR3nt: TGTGCCAGCAGCTTTCCGGGACAGGGTAGCGCAGATACGCAGTATTTT; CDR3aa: CASSFPGQGSADTQYF
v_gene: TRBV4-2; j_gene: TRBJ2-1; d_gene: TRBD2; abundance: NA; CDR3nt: TGTGCCAGCAGCCCCTCGGGGCTAGCGGGAGAGGGTGAGCAGTTCTTC; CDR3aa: CASSPSGLAGEGEQFF
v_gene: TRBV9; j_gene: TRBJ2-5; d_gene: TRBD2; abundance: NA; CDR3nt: TGTGCCAGCAGCGTGGGGACTAGCGGGGGGCCCTACCAAGAGACCCAGTACTTC; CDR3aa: CASSVGTSGGPYQETQYF
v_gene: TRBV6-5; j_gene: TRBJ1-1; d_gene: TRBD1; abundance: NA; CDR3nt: TGTGCCAGCAGCCGCGCCGGGACAGGGTGGGGTGAAGCTTTCTTT; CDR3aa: CASSRAGTGWGEAFF
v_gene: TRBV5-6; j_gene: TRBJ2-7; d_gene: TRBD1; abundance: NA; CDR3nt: TGTGCCAGCAGCGCCGGACAGGGAAGCTCCTACGAGCAGTACTTC; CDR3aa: CASSAGQGSSYEQYF
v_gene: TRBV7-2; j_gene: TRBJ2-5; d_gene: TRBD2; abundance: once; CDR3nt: TGTGCCAGCAGCACGACTAGCGGCACAGGGGCCCAGTACTTC; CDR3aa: CASSTTSGTGAQYF
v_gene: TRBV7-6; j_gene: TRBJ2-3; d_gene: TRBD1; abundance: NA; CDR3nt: TGTGCCAGCAGCCAAGGGACAGGGTCGGATACGCAGTATTTT; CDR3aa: CASSQGTGSDTQYF
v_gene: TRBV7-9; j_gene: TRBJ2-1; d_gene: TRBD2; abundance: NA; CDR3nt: TGTGCCAGCAGCTTAGCGACTAGCGGGAGCAATGAGCAGTTCTTC; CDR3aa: CASSLATSGSNEQFF
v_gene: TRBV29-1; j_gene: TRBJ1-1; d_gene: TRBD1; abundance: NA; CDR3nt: TGCAGCGTAGAGACAGGGGGGAACACTGAAGCTTTCTTT; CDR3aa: CSVETGGNTEAFF
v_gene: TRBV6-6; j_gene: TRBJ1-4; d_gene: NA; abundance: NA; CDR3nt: TGTGCCAGCAGTTACATCGGTGAAAAACTGTTTTTT; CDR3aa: CASSYIGEKLFF
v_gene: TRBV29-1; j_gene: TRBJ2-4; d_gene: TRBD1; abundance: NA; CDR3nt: TGCAGCGTGAGGGGGACGGGACAGGGAGCCAAAAACATTCAGTACTTC; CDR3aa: CSVRGTGQGAKNIQYF
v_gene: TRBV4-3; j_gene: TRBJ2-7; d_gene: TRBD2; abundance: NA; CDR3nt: TGCGCCAGCAGCCAACGGGAGGGGGAGTTCTACGAGCAGTACTTC; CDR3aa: CASSQREGEFYEQYF
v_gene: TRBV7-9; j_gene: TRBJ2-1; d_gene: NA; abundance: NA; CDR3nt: TGTGCCAGCAGCTTAAATCTGGACAGCTACAATGAGCAGTTCTTC; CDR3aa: CASSLNLDSYNEQFF
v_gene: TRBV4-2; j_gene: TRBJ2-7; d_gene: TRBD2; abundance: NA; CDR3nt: TGTGCCAGCAGCCTTCTAGCGGGGTCGGGTAACGAGCAGTACTTC; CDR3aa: CASSLLAGSGNEQYF
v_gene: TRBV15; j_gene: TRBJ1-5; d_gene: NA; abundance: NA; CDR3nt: TGTGCCACCAGCGAACAGAGCAATCAGCCCCAGCATTTT; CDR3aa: CATSEQSNQPQHF
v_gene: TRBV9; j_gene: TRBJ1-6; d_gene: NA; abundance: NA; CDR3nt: TGTGCCAGCAGCGTAGGGGGGGTACGGAATTCACCCCTCCACTTT; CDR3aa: CASSVGGVRNSPLHF
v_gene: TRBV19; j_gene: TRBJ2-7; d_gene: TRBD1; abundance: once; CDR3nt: TGTGCCAGTAGTATATCACCAGGGGGCCTAGACGAGCAGTACTTC; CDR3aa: CASSISPGGLDEQYF
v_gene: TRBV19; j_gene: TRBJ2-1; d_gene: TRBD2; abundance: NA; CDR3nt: TGTGCCAGTAGTATGAAAGCGGGAGTGGTGTACAATGAGCAGTTCTTC; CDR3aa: CASSMKAGVVYNEQFF
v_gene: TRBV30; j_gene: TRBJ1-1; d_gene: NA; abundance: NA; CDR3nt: TGTGCCTGGAGTGTACGAGGGGGCACTGAAGCTTTCTTT; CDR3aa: CAWSVRGGTEAFF
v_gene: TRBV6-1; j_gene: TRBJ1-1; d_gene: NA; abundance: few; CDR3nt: TGTGCCAGCAGTGTAGATCAAGAGGTAACTGAAGCTTTCTTT; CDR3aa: CASSVDQEVTEAFF
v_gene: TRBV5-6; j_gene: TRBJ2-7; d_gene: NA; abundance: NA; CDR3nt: TGTGCCAGCAAAATGGGGAGAGAGGCCTACGAGCAGTACTTC; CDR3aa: CASKMGREAYEQYF